The 30 T cell receptor beta chains below come from one sample, sequenced in a study of shared clonotypes between healthy human individuals. Sequencing was performed with immunoSEQ multiplex PCR; in TCRdb, only in-frame clones are kept and a portion is missing. The profile shows 2 million to 2.5 million clones, approximately 95% of them singletons. The source material was naive CD4+ T cells from PBMCs. Subset noted: CD45RA+ positively selected. These receptors were collected from a man between 18 and 29 years old in good health. Some clones in this sample may be carry-over from other donors' samples.

The chain uses TRBV10-3 and TRBJ1-1; D call uncertain. V was trimmed by 6 bases and J by 3 bases, leaving 17 bases between them. The CDR3 runs 15 residues. Germline CDR1 and CDR2: ENHRY and SYGVKD. The CDR3 loop reads CAISSGMVRDTEAFF. The CDR3 DNA reads TGTGCCATCAGCTCCGGGATGGTTCGAGACACTGAAGCTTTCTTT.

This rearrangement joins TRBV5-1 to TRBJ2-1, with D maybe TRBD2 (5 bases). Germline V CDR1 and CDR2: SGHRS, YFSETQ. Between the trimmed V and J ends, which lost 4 bases and 4 bases, there was a span of 18 bases. CDR3 length: 16 residues. CDR3: CASSPPVGGGYNEQFF. DNA for the CDR3: TGCGCCAGCAGCCCGCCGGTCGGCGGCGGGTACAATGAGCAGTTCTTC.

This chain links TRBV28 with TRBJ2-2; D may be TRBD2 (7 bases). Germline V gene lookup returns CDR1 MDHEN and CDR2 SYDVKM. V lost 1 base to trimming and J lost 7 bases, with 19 bases between them. There are 17 residues in the CDR3. The CDR3 spells CASSLSRGQRGGGELFF. The CDR3 DNA sequence: TGTGCCAGCAGTTTATCCCGCGGCCAGAGGGGGGGCGGGGAGCTGTTTTTT. Using reference TRBV28 and TRBJ2-2 for the parts outside the CDR3, the full variable domain is DVKVTQSSRYLVKRTGEKVFLECVQDMDHENMFWYRQDPGLGLRLIYFSYDVKMKEKGDIPEGYSVSREKKERFSLILESASTNQTSMYLCASSLSRGQRGGGELFFGEGSRLTVL.

The rearrangement uses TRBV4-3 and TRBJ2-7; D gene uncertain. In germline, CDR1 is LGHNA, CDR2 YSLEER. V lost 1 base, J lost 2 bases, and 9 bases lay in between. The CDR3 is 14 amino acids. The CDR3 loop is CASSQVIGAYEQYF. The CDR3 DNA reads as TGCGCCAGCAGCCAAGTTATCGGAGCCTACGAGCAGTACTTC.

This sequence joins TRBV9 and TRBJ2-1; D may match TRBD1 or TRBD2 (6 bases each). The CDR3 covers 16 residues. Trimming stripped 3 bases from V and 5 bases from J, with 18 bases between. Per the germline V gene, CDR1 is SGDLS and CDR2 is YYNGEE. CDR3 sequence reads: CASSEGDSYSDNEQFF. CDR3 bases: TGTGCCAGCAGCGAGGGGGACTCCTACTCAGACAATGAGCAGTTCTTC. Together with reference TRBV9 and TRBJ2-1, the CDR3 gives the full variable domain: DSGVTQTPKHLITATGQRVTLRCSPRSGDLSVYWYQQSLDQGLQFLIQYYNGEERAKGNILERFSAQQFPDLHSELNLSSLELGDSALYFCASSEGDSYSDNEQFFGPGTRLTVL.

The chain recombines TRBV2 with TRBJ1-6, with D unresolved. The CDR3 is 14 amino acids. V lost 7 bases and J 9 bases, leaving 16 bases between the germline ends. CDR1 and CDR2 from the germline V gene are SNHLY and FYNNEI. Written as DNA, the CDR3 is TGTGCCAGCAATCCTATGCCACTCGGTTCACCCCTCCACTTT. Translation: CASNPMPLGSPLHF.

The chain has TRBV18 and TRBJ2-2; 8 nucleotides agree with TRBD2. From germline, CDR1 is KGHSH and CDR2 LQKENI. V lost 3 bases to trimming and J lost 3 bases; unmatched junction nucleotides: 6. The CDR3 extends over 16 amino acids. The CDR3 nucleotides read TGTGCCAGCTCACCGCGGGGGGCACGGGACACCGGGGAGCTGTTTTTT. This translates into CASSPRGARDTGELFF.

This clone was detected only a few times. V gene TRBV4-3 combines with J gene TRBJ1-2, with D perhaps TRBD1 (5 bases). Germline CDR1 reads LGHNA; CDR2 reads YSLEER. The CDR3 has 15 residues. V was clipped by 3 bases and J by 2 bases, with 13 bases between them. CDR3 sequence (DNA): TGCGCCAGCAGCCAGGACCGGGGCTGGAACTATGGCTACACCTTC. Its translation is CASSQDRGWNYGYTF.

The J gene is TRBJ1-1, the V gene TRBV28; D is unresolved. V was shortened by 6 bases and J by 0 bases, with 8 bases between the two germline ends. CDR1 is MDHEN and CDR2 is SYDVKM in the germline V gene. The CDR3 loop spans 13 amino acids. CDR3 DNA sequence: TGTGCCAGCAGCCCCCTTTTGAACACTGAAGCTTTCTTT. This gives the protein CASSPLLNTEAFF.

In its sample, this clone was seen a few times. Distinct nucleotide sequences in the sample also encode this CDR3. The V call is TRBV28, the J call TRBJ1-5; D uncertain. Germline V CDR1 and CDR2: MDHEN, SYDVKM. Trimming cost V 2 bases and J 6 bases, with 5 bases left between them. CDR3 size: 12 residues. The DNA for the CDR3 is TGTGCCAGCAGTTTACCCGCTCAGCCCCAGCATTTT. Encoded protein: CASSLPAQPQHF.

The V and J genes are TRBV29-1 and TRBJ1-3; 7 bases match TRBD1. The CDR3 extends over 16 amino acids. Trimming removed 4 bases from V and 5 bases from J; junction bases left unmatched: 14. Germline lookup yields CDR1 SQVTM and CDR2 ANQGSEA. The DNA for the CDR3 is TGCAGCGTTGGGCAATTAGGGGGCGAAGCGAGAAACACCATATATTTT. Its protein product is CSVGQLGGEARNTIYF. The full variable domain, rest sourced from reference TRBV29-1 and TRBJ1-3, is SAVISQKPSRDICQRGTSLTIQCQVDSQVTMMFWYRQQPGQSLTLIATANQGSEATYESGFVIDKFPISRPNLTFSTLTVSNMSPEDSSIYLCSVGQLGGEARNTIYFGEGSWLTVV.

The rearrangement links TRBV6-4 to TRBJ2-1; 7 bases align to TRBD2. The V segment lost 2 bases and the J segment 4 bases; nucleotides outside the gene matches: 5. The CDR3 consists of 15 residues. Germline assignment: CDR1 MRHNA and CDR2 SNTAGT. The CDR3 DNA is TGTGCCAGCAGTGACCAGGCTAGCGGTTACAATGAGCAGTTCTTC. Amino acids: CASSDQASGYNEQFF.

Turning to this clone: Other DNA sequences in this sample translate to the same CDR3. The chain combines TRBV28 with TRBJ1-5; D remains unclear. The CDR3 is made up of 13 amino acids. V dropped 3 bases and J dropped 6 bases, with 9 bases sitting between them. Germline lookup yields CDR1 MDHEN and CDR2 SYDVKM. The CDR3 coding sequence is TGTGCCAGCAGTTTGCGGGCGGGTCAGCCCCAGCATTTT. It specifies CASSLRAGQPQHF.

The chain recombines TRBV6-5 with TRBJ1-2; D remains ambiguous. Looked up from germline, CDR1 is MNHEY and CDR2 is SVGAGI. V was clipped by 6 bases and J by 0 bases, with 14 bases between them. The CDR3 extends over 15 amino acids. CDR3 DNA: TGTGCCAGCAGGCCTACGTGGGGAACTAACTATGGCTACACCTTC. Translating it yields CASRPTWGTNYGYTF.

This clone was observed once. The rearrangement links TRBV7-8 to TRBJ2-1, with D tentatively TRBD1 (5 bases). The V end lost 1 base, the J end lost 2 bases, and 9 bases lay between the germline ends. Looked up from germline, CDR1 is SGHVS and CDR2 is FQNEAQ. This CDR3 comprises 15 residues. CDR3 sequence: CASSLVLGPYNEQFF. The CDR3 coding sequence is TGTGCCAGCAGCTTAGTTTTGGGGCCCTACAATGAGCAGTTCTTC.

The chain combines TRBV28 with TRBJ1-2; the match to TRBD1 covers 8 bases. The CDR3 is 15 amino acids. V trimming: 4 bases; J trimming: 7 bases; junction bases outside the gene matches: 11. Germline-derived CDR1 and CDR2 are MDHEN and SYDVKM. The CDR3 DNA reads TGTGCCAGCAGTTCGGGAGTGACAGGGGTGGGTGGCTACACCTTC. This gives the protein CASSSGVTGVGGYTF.

The rearrangement joins TRBV14 to TRBJ2-2; D is unresolved. V lost 0 bases and J 10 bases, leaving 9 bases between the germline ends. CDR3 size: 13 residues. Germline CDR1 is SGHDN and CDR2 is FVKESK. CDR3 protein: CASSQDLFEELFF. In DNA form, the CDR3 reads TGTGCCAGCAGCCAAGACCTTTTCGAGGAGCTGTTTTTT.

This clone was seen a few times. The chain links TRBV5-4 to TRBJ2-2; possibly TRBD2 for D (6 bases). The CDR3 loop spans 15 amino acids. Germline loops: CDR1 SGHNT, CDR2 YYREEE (reference sequence). V was shortened by 3 bases and J by 4 bases, with 13 bases between the two germline ends. The CDR3 protein is CASSSLGLSTGELFF. CDR3 coding DNA: TGTGCCAGCAGCTCGCTGGGACTCTCCACCGGGGAGCTGTTTTTT.

The rearrangement uses TRBV27 and TRBJ2-6; D perhaps matches TRBD1 (6 bases). Germline values: CDR1 MNHEY, CDR2 SMNVEV (reference sequence). The length of the CDR3 is 15 residues. Trimming left V 5 bases short and J 0 bases short, with 8 bases between. The CDR3 loop reads CASSIRGSGANVLTF. CDR3 DNA sequence: TGTGCCAGCAGTATCAGGGGCTCTGGGGCCAACGTCCTGACTTTC.

With respect to this clone: Additional DNA sequences in this sample encode the identical CDR3. The chain uses TRBV30 and TRBJ2-5; TRBD2 agrees at 7 bases. The CDR3 runs 15 residues. Germline assignment: CDR1 GTSNPN and CDR2 SVGIG (reference sequence). V lost 0 bases, J lost 2 bases, and 6 bases stayed unmatched. CDR3 residues: CAWSVGRGLQETQYF. The CDR3 DNA is TGTGCCTGGAGTGTTGGGAGGGGTTTACAAGAGACCCAGTACTTC.

Of note for this clone: Other DNA sequences in this specimen translate into the identical CDR3. DNA for the CDR3: TGCGCCAGCAGCTTGGCTCGAGAGACCCAGTACTTC. This gives the protein CASSLARETQYF. This chain joins TRBV5-1 and TRBJ2-5; D remains ambiguous. There are 12 residues in the CDR3. Per the germline V gene, CDR1 is SGHRS and CDR2 is YFSETQ. V was shortened by 0 bases and J by 4 bases, with 4 bases between the two germline ends. The complete variable domain, with remaining parts taken from reference TRBV5-1 and TRBJ2-5, reads KAGVTQTPRYLIKTRGQQVTLSCSPISGHRSVSWYQQTPGQGLQFLFEYFSETQRNKGNFPGRFSGRQFSNSRSEMNVSTLELGDSALYLCASSLARETQYFGPGTRLLVL.

The V call is TRBV9, the J call TRBJ2-5, with D perhaps matching TRBD1 (6 bases). Germline-derived CDR1 and CDR2 are SGDLS and YYNGEE. The CDR3 is made up of 16 amino acids. V was pared by 1 base and J by 4 bases, with 17 bases between. Written as DNA, the CDR3 is TGTGCCAGCAGCGTAAAAGGTCAGGGGATTACAGAGACCCAGTACTTC. This gives the protein CASSVKGQGITETQYF.

The CDR3 is CASSQDIGRPSNLATEAFF. For the CDR3, the DNA is TGCGCCAGCAGCCAAGATATCGGGAGACCCTCTAACCTGGCTACTGAAGCTTTCTTT. The rearrangement uses TRBV4-1 and TRBJ1-1; D unclear. V was shortened by 0 bases and J by 5 bases, with 25 bases between the two germline ends. CDR3 length: 19 amino acids. The germline CDR1 and CDR2 sequences are MGHRA and YSYEKL.

This chain uses TRBV28 with TRBJ2-7; TRBD2 might be the D (5 bases). The germline CDR1 and CDR2 sequences are MDHEN and SYDVKM. There are 17 residues in the CDR3. V was shortened by 6 bases and J by 3 bases, with 24 bases between the two germline ends. For the CDR3, the DNA is TGTGCCAGCAGCCGAAATTGGGTGGTGAGGGATAACTACGAGCAGTACTTC. This codes for CASSRNWVVRDNYEQYF.

V is TRBV5-1 and J is TRBJ1-1; D perhaps matches TRBD1 (6 bases). Between the trimmed V and J ends, which lost 4 bases and 11 bases, there was a span of 18 bases. The CDR3 is 13 residues long. CDR1 SGHRS and CDR2 YFSETQ come from the germline V gene. The CDR3 loop reads CASSDQEQGHAFF. The DNA of the CDR3 is TGCGCCAGCAGCGACCAAGAGCAGGGGCACGCTTTCTTT.

The J gene is TRBJ2-3, the V gene TRBV4-2; D remains ambiguous. V gave up 1 base and J gave up 0 bases, with 14 bases separating them. CDR3 size: 17 residues. Germline assignment: CDR1 LGHNA and CDR2 YNFKEQ. As DNA, the CDR3 is TGTGCCAGCAGCCAAGGGTCATCGGGCGACAGCACAGATACGCAGTATTTT. It yields the protein CASSQGSSGDSTDTQYF.

The chain is built from TRBV28 and TRBJ1-5; the match to TRBD1 covers 9 bases. Germline V gives CDR1 MDHEN, CDR2 SYDVKM. The CDR3 has 20 amino acids. V was clipped by 6 bases and J by 3 bases; unmatched bases: 21. CDR3 protein: CASSPGGYRGPKLTNQPQHF. The CDR3 region has the DNA TGTGCCAGCAGCCCCGGGGGTTACAGGGGGCCAAAGTTGACCAATCAGCCCCAGCATTTT.

The chain links TRBV6-6 to TRBJ2-7, with 8 bases fitting TRBD2. J gave up 6 bases and V 5 bases, and 12 bases lay outside the gene matches. CDR1 is MNHNY and CDR2 is SVGAGI in the germline V gene (reference sequence). This CDR3 region has 15 residues. CDR3: CASSPRPGLESEQYF. The CDR3 DNA sequence: TGTGCCAGCAGTCCCCGCCCGGGACTAGAGTCCGAGCAGTACTTC.

This clone was recorded only once. The rearrangement joins TRBV6-5 to TRBJ1-1, with D uncertain. The V end lost 6 bases, the J end lost 4 bases, and 15 bases lay between the germline ends. This CDR3 spans 14 amino acids. CDR1 is MNHEY and CDR2 is SVGAGI in the germline V gene. The CDR3 is CASSLKEGSTEAFF. In DNA form, the CDR3 reads TGTGCCAGCAGCCTCAAGGAGGGATCCACTGAAGCTTTCTTT.

This chain connects TRBV14 to TRBJ1-2; 10 nucleotides align to TRBD1. CDR1 SGHDN and CDR2 FVKESK come from the germline V gene. The CDR3 spans 15 residues. V was clipped by 3 bases and J by 4 bases; unmatched bases: 5. The CDR3 DNA sequence: TGTGCCAGCAGCCAGACAGGGGGCTACCCCTATGGCTACACCTTC. It specifies CASSQTGGYPYGYTF.